What follows are 29 T cell receptor beta chains derived from one specimen sequenced in a study of blood T cell repertoires in COVID-19. Some clones are missing from TCRdb's copy, which holds only in-frame ones; the method was immunoSEQ multiplex PCR. The sample includes some 86,000 clones, 91% of them seen just once. The material sequenced was peripheral blood. The receptor source for this set is a human donor with active COVID-19. The donor label of this sample is uncertain.

The chain has TRBV7-9 and TRBJ2-5; maybe TRBD2 (6 bases). V was shortened by 4 bases and J by 3 bases, with 9 bases between the two germline ends. CDR1 SEHNR and CDR2 FQNEAQ come from the germline V gene (reference sequence). The CDR3 runs to 13 residues. The CDR3 DNA reads TGTGCCAGCAGCTCATGGGGGGAAGAGACCCAGTACTTC. It codes for CASSSWGEETQYF.

The V gene is TRBV19, the J gene TRBJ2-3, with 14 bases aligning to TRBD2. V was clipped by 6 bases and J by 2 bases; unmatched bases: 10. The CDR3 consists of 18 residues. Germline V gives CDR1 LNHDA, CDR2 SQIVND (reference sequence). This CDR3 is CASSGAGLAGADTDTQYF. The CDR3 region has the DNA TGTGCCAGTAGCGGAGCGGGACTAGCGGGGGCCGACACAGATACGCAGTATTTT.

The chain combines TRBV6-2 or TRBV6-3 with TRBJ1-2; the D is unclear. The ends were cut back, 6 bases at V and 3 bases at J, with 11 bases in the middle. The germline V gene encodes CDR1 MNHEY and CDR2 SVGEGT. The CDR3 runs to 13 residues. The DNA for the CDR3 is TGTGCCAGCAGCCCCCTCCCGGACTATGGCTACACCTTC. Amino acid sequence: CASSPLPDYGYTF.

DNA for the CDR3: TGCGCCAGCAGCCAACCCTCCTCTGGGGCCAACGTCCTGACTTTC. It translates to CASSQPSSGANVLTF. The chain links TRBV4-1 to TRBJ2-6, with D unclear. Germline V gene sequence: CDR1 MGHRA, CDR2 YSYEKL. The CDR3 is 15 residues long. Trimming took 2 bases from V and 0 from J, leaving 5 bases between them.

The chain combines TRBV28 with TRBJ1-6; D gene uncertain. Per the germline V gene, CDR1 is MDHEN and CDR2 is SYDVKM. Trimming stripped 3 bases from V and 1 base from J, with 7 bases between. The CDR3 contains 15 residues. The CDR3 loop reads CASSLRGSYNSPLHF. CDR3 bases: TGTGCCAGCAGTTTGAGAGGATCCTATAATTCACCCCTCCACTTT.

V is TRBV6-4 and J is TRBJ2-3; tentatively, D is TRBD1 (6 bases). There are 14 residues in the CDR3. CDR1 is MRHNA and CDR2 is SNTAGT in the germline V gene. Trimming shortened V by 7 bases and J by 4 bases, and 15 bases separated the two germline ends. CDR3 nucleotides: TGTGCCAGCAATGGGGGCTCCGGGGCAGATACGCAGTATTTT. Its translation is CASNGGSGADTQYF.

The genes are TRBV19 and TRBJ1-5; 9 bases align to TRBD1. The junction had 9 bases not matched to a gene; V was cut back by 9 bases and J by 6 bases. The CDR3 totals 14 residues. From germline, CDR1 is LNHDA and CDR2 SQIVND (reference sequence). CDR3 coding DNA: TGTGCCAGCAGAAGACAGGGGGAAGTTCAGCCCCAGCATTTT. This sequence encodes CASRRQGEVQPQHF.

CDR3 sequence: CASSREAGGEAFF. DNA for the CDR3: TGTGCCAGCAGTAGGGAGGCAGGGGGTGAAGCTTTCTTT. V and J are TRBV7-3 and TRBJ1-1, with 7 bases aligning to TRBD1. CDR3 length: 13 amino acids. Trimming cost V 6 bases and J 7 bases; bases outside gene matches: 8. CDR1 is SGHTA, CDR2 FQGTGA, per germline.

This clone has only a few counts. The chain links TRBV6-4 to TRBJ1-5; perhaps TRBD1 as D (5 bases). The V gene lost 3 bases and the J gene lost 1 base, with 10 bases spanning the gap. The CDR3 length is 15 residues. The germline V gene has CDR1 MRHNA and CDR2 SNTAGT. The CDR3 bases are TGTGCCAGCAGTGAAGGGGTAGAAAGCAATCAGCCCCAGCATTTT. It codes for CASSEGVESNQPQHF.

Concerning this clone: This CDR3 is also generated by other DNA sequences in the sample. This chain links TRBV5-1 with TRBJ2-5; D not certain. Germline V gene data show CDR1 as SGHRS and CDR2 as YFSETQ. The CDR3 sequence is 11 residues long. V lost 4 bases, J lost 2 bases, and 3 bases lay in between. CDR3 DNA: TGCGCCAGCAGCCTACAAGAGACCCAGTACTTC. It codes for CASSLQETQYF.

The V call is TRBV15, the J call TRBJ1-2; 7 positions agree with TRBD1. Losses at the gene ends were 3 bases for V and 2 bases for J; bases not matched to a gene: 9. Germline V gene data show CDR1 as LNHNV and CDR2 as YYDKDF (reference sequence). The CDR3 runs to 16 residues. CDR3 nucleotides: TGTGCCACCAGCAGCCCGCGGAAACAGGGGAACTATGGCTACACCTTC. It codes for CATSSPRKQGNYGYTF.

The table lists this clone with many counts. The gene calls are TRBV6-2 or TRBV6-3 and TRBJ1-5, with a tentative D call TRBD1 (6 bases). The V gene lost 1 base and the J gene lost 5 bases, with 18 bases spanning the gap. Looked up from germline, CDR1 is MNHEY and CDR2 is SVGEGT. This CDR3 is 17 amino acids long. The CDR3 protein is CASSYYPRDGGHQPQHF. The CDR3 nucleotides are TGTGCCAGCAGTTACTACCCCCGGGACGGGGGGCATCAGCCCCAGCATTTT.

The rearrangement links TRBV27 to TRBJ1-2; the match to TRBD1 covers 9 bases. J lost 4 bases, V lost 5 bases, and 8 bases had no gene match. CDR1 MNHEY and CDR2 SMNVEV come from the germline V gene (reference sequence). The length of the CDR3 is 15 residues. CDR3 DNA sequence: TGTGCCAGCAGTAAGCCGGGACAGGGTATCTATGGCTACACCTTC. Translating it yields CASSKPGQGIYGYTF.

The J gene is TRBJ2-1, the V gene TRBV5-1, with 11 bases aligning to TRBD2. Germline CDR1 SGHRS, CDR2 YFSETQ. This CDR3 contains 14 residues. V lost 0 bases to trimming and J lost 10 bases; unmatched junction nucleotides: 3. This CDR3 reads CASSLDPSGGEQFF. DNA for the CDR3: TGCGCCAGCAGCTTGGATCCTAGCGGGGGGGAGCAGTTCTTC.

V is TRBV24-1 and J is TRBJ2-1; perhaps TRBD1 as D (6 bases). CDR1 is KGHDR and CDR2 is SFDVKD in the germline V gene. This CDR3 is 13 amino acids long. Trimming stripped 8 bases from V and 4 bases from J, with 11 bases between. The CDR3 loop reads CATKDSGYNEQFF. CDR3 DNA: TGTGCCACCAAGGACAGTGGGTACAATGAGCAGTTCTTC.

V is TRBV21-1 and J is TRBJ2-5; TRBD1, the table's D call, lacks a check against the DNA. TRBV21-1 is described as a pseudogene. The CDR3 length is 23 residues. The DNA for the CDR3 is TGTGCCAGCAGCAAAGCCGGCGGGGTCAGGGGGCGTAGAAATACAACTAACCAAGAGACCCAGTACTTC. Translating gives CASSKAGGVRGRRNTTNQETQYF.

This rearrangement joins TRBV6-5 to TRBJ2-7; TRBD1 is a possible D gene (5 bases). CDR1 and CDR2 (germline): MNHEY, SVGAGI. V lost 2 bases and J lost 5, with 19 bases in between. The CDR3 spans 16 residues. In nucleotides, the CDR3 is TGTGCCAGCAGTTACCTACCCAGTAGGGGTGGGCACGAGCAGTACTTC. Protein: CASSYLPSRGGHEQYF.

The gene calls are TRBV3-1 (or the pseudogene TRBV3-2) and TRBJ2-1; D is perhaps TRBD2 (5 bases). The CDR3 extends over 15 amino acids. Germline V gene data show CDR1 as LGHDT and CDR2 as YNNKEL (reference sequence). Trimming left V 4 bases short and J 0 bases short, with 10 bases between. CDR3 protein: CASSPPGSSYNEQFF. As DNA, the CDR3 is TGTGCCAGCAGCCCGCCGGGGAGCTCCTACAATGAGCAGTTCTTC.

The chain has TRBV7-2 and TRBJ1-3; D remains unclear. The V gene lost 2 bases and the J gene lost 1 base, with 12 bases spanning the gap. Germline V gives CDR1 SGHTA, CDR2 FQGNSA. This CDR3 spans 16 amino acids. The CDR3 loop is CASSLSFWASGNTIYF. In DNA, the CDR3 is TGTGCCAGCAGCTTAAGCTTTTGGGCGTCTGGAAACACCATATATTTT.

V usage is TRBV2 and J usage is TRBJ2-1; 7 nucleotides match TRBD2. CDR3 size: 15 residues. V shed 1 base, J shed 4 bases, and the junction held 4 bases outside the gene matches. CDR1 and CDR2 from the germline V gene are SNHLY and FYNNEI. The CDR3 sequence: CASSEVRGVYNEQFF. The CDR3 region has the DNA TGTGCCAGCAGTGAAGTACGGGGGGTATACAATGAGCAGTTCTTC.

The V call is TRBV11-2, the J call TRBJ2-4; unclear D gene. The CDR3 totals 19 residues. Trimming shortened V by 1 base and J by 0 bases, and 19 bases separated the two germline ends. Germline V CDR1 and CDR2: SGHAT, FQNNGV. The CDR3 loop reads CASSLVNAPTLIAKNIQYF. The CDR3, as DNA: TGTGCCAGCAGCTTAGTTAACGCACCTACCTTAATAGCCAAAAACATTCAGTACTTC.

This chain uses TRBV29-1 with TRBJ2-5; 7 nucleotides line up with TRBD2. From germline, CDR1 is SQVTM and CDR2 ANQGSEA. The CDR3 has 13 residues. V shed 6 bases, J shed 6 bases, and the junction held 10 bases outside the gene matches. The CDR3 spells CSVPGGVGQTQYF. The CDR3 DNA reads TGCAGCGTGCCGGGAGGAGTCGGGCAGACCCAGTACTTC.

The chain recombines TRBV29-1 with TRBJ2-5; D remains ambiguous. V was trimmed by 7 bases and J by 2 bases, leaving 14 bases between them. In germline, CDR1 is SQVTM, CDR2 ANQGSEA. The CDR3 spans 13 residues. Here the CDR3 reads CSAGANIQETQYF. The DNA of the CDR3 is TGCAGCGCTGGCGCTAATATACAAGAGACCCAGTACTTC. Together with reference TRBV29-1 and TRBJ2-5, the CDR3 gives the full variable domain: SAVISQKPSRDICQRGTSLTIQCQVDSQVTMMFWYRQQPGQSLTLIATANQGSEATYESGFVIDKFPISRPNLTFSTLTVSNMSPEDSSIYLCSAGANIQETQYFGPGTRLLVL.

V gene TRBV9 combines with J gene TRBJ2-2; 7 bases map to TRBD1. The CDR3 is made up of 15 amino acids. CDR1 SGDLS and CDR2 YYNGEE come from the germline V gene. V trimming: 4 bases; J trimming: 5 bases; junction bases outside the gene matches: 8. CDR3 sequence (DNA): TGTGCCAGCAGCCCCGGGACAGAGGGAACCGGGGAGCTGTTTTTT. Its translation: CASSPGTEGTGELFF.

The CDR3 DNA is TGTGCCAGCAGCTTAGTCGAGGTAGAATACACGGAGGACACCGGGGAGCTGTTTTTT. Protein sequence: CASSLVEVEYTEDTGELFF. The chain combines TRBV7-9 with TRBJ2-2; tentative D call: TRBD2 (5 bases). This CDR3 is built from 19 residues. The germline gives CDR1 SEHNR, CDR2 FQNEAQ (reference sequence). Trimming removed 1 base from V and 3 bases from J, with 21 bases in between.

The chain recombines TRBV3-1 (or the pseudogene TRBV3-2) with TRBJ2-2; D perhaps matches TRBD2 (6 bases). V shed 3 bases and J shed 0 bases, with 11 bases lying between them. Germline lookup yields CDR1 LGHDT and CDR2 YNNKEL (reference sequence). The CDR3 extends over 16 amino acids. CDR3 nucleotides: TGTGCCAGCAGCCAGGCCGGGACTGCGAACACCGGGGAGCTGTTTTTT. Translated: CASSQAGTANTGELFF.

The V gene is TRBV13, the J gene TRBJ2-7; 11 positions match TRBD1. Germline trimming cut 5 bases from V and 4 bases from J; bases unmatched to any gene: 4. The germline gives CDR1 PRHDT, CDR2 FYEKMQ (reference sequence). The CDR3 totals 14 residues. CDR3 sequence (DNA): TGTGCCAGCAGCAGTGGACAGGGGGCTTACGAGCAGTACTTC. The encoded protein is CASSSGQGAYEQYF.

The table lists this clone with a count of one. The rearrangement uses TRBV4-3 and TRBJ2-7; maybe TRBD2 (6 bases). This CDR3 is 16 amino acids long. CDR1 is LGHNA and CDR2 is YSLEER in the germline V gene. V dropped 0 bases and J dropped 0 bases, with 12 bases sitting between them. Written as DNA, the CDR3 is TGCGCCAGCAGCCAAGATCGGGGAGGCTTCTCCTACGAGCAGTACTTC. Translating it yields CASSQDRGGFSYEQYF.

The J gene is TRBJ2-1, the V gene TRBV7-2, with D perhaps TRBD2 (7 bases). The ends were cut back, 5 bases at V and 15 bases at J, with 29 bases in the middle. The CDR3 extends over 16 amino acids. CDR1 SGHTA and CDR2 FQGNSA come from the germline V gene. The CDR3 nucleotides read TGTGCCAGCAGCCTTACGTTCGCTTACGGGGGGCCCAGTCTGTTCTTC. It codes for CASSLTFAYGGPSLFF. Full variable domain (outside the CDR3, taken from reference TRBV7-2 and TRBJ2-1): GAGVSQSPSNKVTEKGKDVELRCDPISGHTALYWYRQSLGQGLEFLIYFQGNSAPDKSGLPSDRFSAERTGGSVSTLTIQRTQQEDSAVYLCASSLTFAYGGPSLFFGPGTRLTVL.